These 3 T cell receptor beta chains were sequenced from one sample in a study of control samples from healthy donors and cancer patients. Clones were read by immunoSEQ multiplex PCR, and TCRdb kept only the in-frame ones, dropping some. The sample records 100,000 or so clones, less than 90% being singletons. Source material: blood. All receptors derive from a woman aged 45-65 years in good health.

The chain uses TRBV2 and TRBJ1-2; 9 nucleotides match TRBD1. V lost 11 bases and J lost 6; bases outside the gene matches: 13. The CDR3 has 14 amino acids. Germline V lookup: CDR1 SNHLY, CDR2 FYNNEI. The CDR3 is CARRGQGVFDGYTF. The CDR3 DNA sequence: TGTGCCCGTAGGGGACAGGGAGTTTTCGATGGCTACACCTTC.

The CDR3 DNA sequence: TGTGCCAGCAGTCCGGACCTAATTTCCTACAATGAGCAGTTCTTC. This gives the protein CASSPDLISYNEQFF. J is TRBJ2-1 and V is TRBV7-3; D not resolved. The V and J ends lost 6 bases and 1 base respectively, with 13 bases between them. Germline V lookup: CDR1 SGHTA, CDR2 FQGTGA. The CDR3 is 15 amino acids.

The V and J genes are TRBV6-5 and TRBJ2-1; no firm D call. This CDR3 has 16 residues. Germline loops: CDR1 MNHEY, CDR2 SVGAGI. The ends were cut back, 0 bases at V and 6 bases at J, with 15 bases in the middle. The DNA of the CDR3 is TGTGCCAGCAGTTACTCGATGGCGCCTGGGGTCAATGAGCAGTTCTTC. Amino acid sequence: CASSYSMAPGVNEQFF.